This T cell receptor (beta chain) was profiled in a study of shared clonotypes between healthy human individuals. Authors' methods: With immunoSEQ giving junction-only sequences and no quality scores, filtering differed. Using immunoSEQ multiplex PCR, the repertoire was profiled, and TCRdb retains in-frame clones only, with some absent. Clone size and the V and J calls come from that table; the DNA yielded D and trimming. The sample records around 450,000 clones, about 85% being singletons. This clone was seen only once. Per the germline V gene, CDR1 is LNHNV and CDR2 is YYDKDF (reference sequence). The CDR3 contains 15 residues. V shed 5 bases and J 4 bases; nucleotides not matched to a gene: 8.

This clonotype was sampled from a woman aged 40 to 50 in good health. Some clones in this sample may be carry-over from other donors' samples. The V and J genes are TRBV15 and TRBJ2-1; 7 bases are shared with TRBD1. Sequences were obtained from PBMCs. The CDR3 is CATSDSGQAYNEQFF. The CDR3, as DNA: TGTGCCACCAGCGACTCTGGACAGGCATACAATGAGCAGTTCTTC.